The 9 T cell receptor beta chains below were found in one sample sequenced in a study of cytomegalovirus exposure and HLA in healthy donors. The PCR was carried out with 60 Vbeta primers and 13 Jbeta primers. Some clones are missing from TCRdb's copy, which holds only in-frame ones; the method was immunoSEQ multiplex PCR. This sample has 270,000 or so clones, with approximately 90% found just once. The sample consisted of PBMCs. These receptors originate from a man aged 40-50 years in good health and CMV-seropositive.

The rearrangement joins TRBV18 to TRBJ2-7; the match to TRBD2 covers 10 bases. Looked up from germline, CDR1 is KGHSH and CDR2 is LQKENI. This CDR3 region has 15 residues. J was trimmed by 3 bases and V by 0 bases; bases with no gene match: 2. This chain's CDR3 is CASSPPAGGLYEQYF. The DNA of the CDR3 is TGTGCCAGCTCACCACCAGCGGGAGGGCTCTACGAGCAGTACTTC.

This clone was picked up a small number of times. CDR3 protein: CASSEDRDRDDEKLFF. The CDR3 DNA is TGTGCCAGCAGTGAAGACCGGGACAGGGATGATGAAAAACTGTTTTTT. V usage is TRBV6-1 and J usage is TRBJ1-4; 9 positions match TRBD1. The germline V gene has CDR1 MNHNS and CDR2 SASEGT. Germline trimming cut 1 base from V and 6 bases from J; bases unmatched to any gene: 6. The CDR3 totals 16 residues.

This clone came up once. The V call is TRBV9, the J call TRBJ2-1, with D perhaps matching TRBD2 (5 bases). The CDR3 length is 13 residues. Trimming removed 1 base at V and 6 bases at J, with 8 bases between. Looked up from germline, CDR1 is SGDLS and CDR2 is YYNGEE. Written as DNA, the CDR3 is TGTGCCAGCAGCGTATGGGGAGCCAATGAGCAGTTCTTC. The encoded protein is CASSVWGANEQFF.

This chain uses TRBV7-9 with TRBJ1-5, with 11 bases identical to TRBD1. The V gene's germline CDR1 is SEHNR and CDR2 FQNEAQ (reference sequence). The CDR3 length is 18 residues. Trimming took 0 bases from V and 4 from J; bases not matched to a gene: 8. The CDR3 region is CASSLARPGQGGNQPQHF. CDR3 coding DNA: TGTGCCAGCAGCTTAGCCAGGCCGGGACAGGGGGGAAATCAGCCCCAGCATTTT.

This clone came up a few times. The genes are TRBV16 and TRBJ1-4; weak D call: TRBD1 (5 bases). Trimming took 4 bases from V and 4 from J, leaving 10 bases between them. The CDR3 is 14 residues long. Germline V CDR1 and CDR2: KGHSY, FQNENV. In DNA form, the CDR3 reads TGTGCCAGCAGCCCCCTGGGACTTAATGAAAAACTGTTTTTT. This sequence encodes CASSPLGLNEKLFF.

A single count supports this clone. The rearrangement links TRBV15 to TRBJ2-1; possibly TRBD2 for D (5 bases). CDR3 length: 11 residues. In germline, CDR1 is LNHNV, CDR2 YYDKDF (reference sequence). V lost 3 bases to trimming and J lost 11 bases, with 8 bases between them. CDR3 residues: CATSSGLKQFF. For the CDR3, the DNA is TGTGCCACCAGCAGCGGACTTAAGCAGTTCTTC.

Of note for this clone: The junction departs from germline at one end; a sequencing error may be responsible. The rearrangement uses TRBV4-2 and TRBJ2-7; 14 bases align to TRBD2. The CDR3 contains 18 residues. Germline V gene lookup returns CDR1 LGHNA and CDR2 YNFKEQ. CDR3 protein: CASSQDPGLAGVADEQYF. The CDR3 DNA follows: TGTGCCAGCAGTCAAGACCCGGGACTAGCGGGGGTCGCGGACGAGCAGTACTTC.

CDR3 nucleotides: TGTGCCAGCAGGAACGACAGGGTTAACTATGGCTACACCTTC. This sequence encodes CASRNDRVNYGYTF. The chain carries TRBV2 and TRBJ1-2; 7 bases are a match to TRBD1. The CDR3 spans 14 residues. V dropped 6 bases and J dropped 1; count of bases not matched to a gene: 5. CDR1 and CDR2 from the germline V gene are SNHLY and FYNNEI. The complete variable domain, with remaining parts taken from reference TRBV2 and TRBJ1-2, reads EPEVTQTPSHQVTQMGQEVILRCVPISNHLYFYWYRQILGQKVEFLVSFYNNEISEKSEIFDDQFSVERPDGSNFTLKIRSTKLEDSAMYFCASRNDRVNYGYTFGSGTRLTVV.

This clone has a handful of counts. The J gene is TRBJ2-7, the V gene TRBV6-5, with D possibly matching TRBD1 (5 bases). This CDR3 has 14 amino acids. Germline lookup yields CDR1 MNHEY and CDR2 SVGAGI. Trimming stripped 7 bases from V and 2 bases from J, with 15 bases between. For the CDR3, the DNA is TGTGCCAGCATGGGATTGGGCAGGGCCTACGAGCAGTACTTC. It is translated as CASMGLGRAYEQYF.